This T cell receptor (beta chain) was captured by sequencing in a study of beta chain features in type 1 diabetes. Reverse transcription of all isolated RNA meant that expressed TCRB transcripts were sequenced. Some clones are missing from TCRdb's copy, which holds only in-frame ones; the method was immunoSEQ multiplex PCR. The repertoire includes about 650,000 clones, roughly 12% of them detected once, and roughly 0.11% sits in the top ten. Regarding this clone: Its antigen is undetermined.

Sorted populations were all over 95% pure. Overall study results and limits: TCRB CDR3 length was moderately but significantly reduced in all four CD4+ subsets of Type 1 diabetes patients. Whether HLA type affects TCRB rearrangement stayed undetermined in the present work. More deletions and fewer insertions at VDJ junctions were seen in type 1 diabetes patients.

The length of the CDR3 is 14 residues. Germline lookup yields CDR1 SGHRS and CDR2 YFSETQ. The V segment lost 5 bases and the J segment 4 bases; nucleotides outside the gene matches: 7. The clonotype originates from a man younger than 40 with type 1 diabetes. The rearrangement links TRBV5-1 to TRBJ2-3, with TRBD2 matching 7 bases. The sequenced material came from naive CD4+ T cells from blood. CDR3 DNA: TGCGCCAGCAGGCCTAGCGGAATTTCAGATACGCAGTATTTT. It codes for CASRPSGISDTQYF.